This T cell receptor beta chain emerged from a study of CD8+CD57+ T cells in acquired aplastic anemia (dated by TCRdb to 2016 to 2018). A note on the overall study: DNA extracted from sorted CD4+ and CD8+ cells had a mean of roughly 3.3 ug, with a range of roughly 0.2 to 30 ug. A CD8+CD57+ expansion meant a frequency higher than the mean frequency seen in healthy subjects. Results the study describes overall, beyond this receptor: CD8+ Simpson's diversity did not differ significantly between patients and healthy controls (P=0.060). Roughly 30 CD8+ CDR3 sequences were shared between patients and controls but appeared highly expressed in patients and within their immunodominant clones.

The CDR3 covers 13 residues, taking in both the cysteine and the phenylalanine. The only DNA kept is the CDR3, 39 bases in frame from the first base. Sequences SQVTM (CDR1) and ANQGSEA (CDR2) are obtained from the germline V gene. Here V drops 4 bases and J drops 6 bases, and the junction holds 5 bases not matched to any gene. Patients chosen for sequencing had shown expansion of CD8+CD57+ cells by flow cytometry. Severe acquired aplastic anemia was diagnosed in all patients according to International Study of Aplastic Anemia and Agranulocytosis and Camitta criteria. At the time blood was sampled, none of the patients had received any therapy. In this study, sorted CD4+ and CD8+ T cells from the blood of healthy subjects and of severe aplastic anemia patients had their TCR repertoires deep-sequenced. Patients were enrolled in the USA under clinicaltrials.gov protocols 00001620, 01623167, 00001397, 00071045, 00081523 and 00961064. Ficoll-Paque density gradient centrifugation was used to isolate peripheral blood mononuclear cells. CD4+ and CD8+ T cells were sorted by FACS or magnetic beads before DNA extraction.

Remarks on this clonotype: Its antigen is not yet known. Base qualities are missing; no much larger clone stands one base away.

TCR beta VDJ combination and CDR3 sequence profiling used genomic DNA as the template. An Illumina HiSeq 2000 was the platform used for TCR repertoire sequencing. Concerning the study's data processing: TRBV/TRBJ rearrangement plots, CDR3 size and DJ length profiles, and Simpson's diversity index were used to assess repertoires. The immunodominant clone was defined as the most abundant DNA sequence in deep sequencing data. CDR3 amino acid sequences were screened for sharing across subjects and were compared with published repertoires and the VDJdb database. TCRdb reworked the public reads: Q25 trimming with fastp, MiXCR clone assembly, productive beta chains retained. Here each entry gathers all rows of one CDR3 protein and keeps the most common genes and DNA. TCRdb's processing, not the authors', yielded these V and J calls. The sample table records about 160,000 distinct CDR3 sequences; roughly 48% of these occur just once. 2.5% to 3.5% of the sample lies in the top ten.

Sequenced material: sorted CD4+, CD8+, or CD8+CD57+ T cells (not recorded which) from PBMCs. This sequence was found in a human donor with aplastic anemia. The V and J segments used are TRBV29-1 and TRBJ2-7, with TRBD1 matching 11 junction bases. The CDR3 protein sequence reads: CSVGTGGRREQYF. The DNA sequence is TGCAGCGTTGGGACAGGGGGCCGTCGCGAGCAGTACTTC.